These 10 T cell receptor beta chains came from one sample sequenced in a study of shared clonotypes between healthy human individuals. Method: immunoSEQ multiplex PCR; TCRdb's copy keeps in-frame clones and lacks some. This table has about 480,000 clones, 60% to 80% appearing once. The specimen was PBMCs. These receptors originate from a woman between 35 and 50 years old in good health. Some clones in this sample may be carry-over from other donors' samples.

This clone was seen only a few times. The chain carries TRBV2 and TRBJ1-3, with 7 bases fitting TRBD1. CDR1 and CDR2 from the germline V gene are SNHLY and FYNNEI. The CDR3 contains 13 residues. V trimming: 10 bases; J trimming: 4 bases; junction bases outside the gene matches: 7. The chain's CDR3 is CATRQGAGNTIYF. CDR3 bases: TGTGCCACCAGACAGGGAGCCGGAAACACCATATATTTT.

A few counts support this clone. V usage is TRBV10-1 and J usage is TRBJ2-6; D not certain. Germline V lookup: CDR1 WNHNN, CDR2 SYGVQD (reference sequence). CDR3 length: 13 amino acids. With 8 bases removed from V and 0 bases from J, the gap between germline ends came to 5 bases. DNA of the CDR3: TGCGCCAGCTCTGCCTCTGGGGCCAACGTCCTGACTTTC. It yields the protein CASSASGANVLTF.

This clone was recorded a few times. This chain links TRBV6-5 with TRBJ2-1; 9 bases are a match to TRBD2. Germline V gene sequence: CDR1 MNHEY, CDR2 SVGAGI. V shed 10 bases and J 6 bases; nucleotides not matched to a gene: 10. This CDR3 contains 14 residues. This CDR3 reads CAISGTSLGNEQFF. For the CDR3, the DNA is TGTGCCATCAGCGGGACTAGCCTGGGCAATGAGCAGTTCTTC.

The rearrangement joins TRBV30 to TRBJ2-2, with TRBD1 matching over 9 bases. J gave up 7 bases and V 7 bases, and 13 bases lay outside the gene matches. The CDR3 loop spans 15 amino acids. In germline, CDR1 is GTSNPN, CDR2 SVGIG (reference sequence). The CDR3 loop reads CASSRTGVRIGELFF. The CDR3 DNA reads TGTGCCTCATCAAGGACAGGGGTGAGGATCGGGGAGCTGTTTTTT.

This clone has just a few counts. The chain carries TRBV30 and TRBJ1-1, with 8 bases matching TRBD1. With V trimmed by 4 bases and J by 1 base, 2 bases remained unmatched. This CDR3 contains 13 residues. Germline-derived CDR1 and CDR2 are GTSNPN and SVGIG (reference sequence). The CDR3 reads CAWKGQANTEAFF. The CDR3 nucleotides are TGTGCCTGGAAGGGACAGGCGAACACTGAAGCTTTCTTT.

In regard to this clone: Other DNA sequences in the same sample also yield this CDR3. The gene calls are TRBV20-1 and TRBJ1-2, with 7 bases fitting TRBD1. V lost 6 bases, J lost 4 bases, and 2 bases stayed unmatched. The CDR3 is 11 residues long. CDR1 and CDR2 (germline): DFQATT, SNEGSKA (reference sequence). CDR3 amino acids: CSARTGYGYTF. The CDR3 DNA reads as TGCAGTGCCAGGACAGGCTATGGCTACACCTTC.

CDR3 nucleotides: TGCAGCGTTGGGGGACTCTCGAATGAGCAGTTCTTC. Translated, it gives CSVGGLSNEQFF. The chain couples TRBV29-1 to TRBJ2-1, with D possibly matching TRBD2 (6 bases). V was pared by 4 bases and J by 7 bases, with 11 bases between. The germline CDR1 and CDR2 sequences are SQVTM and ANQGSEA. The CDR3 length is 12 residues.

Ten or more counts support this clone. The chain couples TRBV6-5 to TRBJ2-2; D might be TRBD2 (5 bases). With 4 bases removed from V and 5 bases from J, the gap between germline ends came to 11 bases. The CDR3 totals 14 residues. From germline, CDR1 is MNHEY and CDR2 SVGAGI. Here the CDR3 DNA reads TGTGCCAGCAGTTCTAGTGGAGGTACCGGGGAGCTGTTTTTT. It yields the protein CASSSSGGTGELFF.

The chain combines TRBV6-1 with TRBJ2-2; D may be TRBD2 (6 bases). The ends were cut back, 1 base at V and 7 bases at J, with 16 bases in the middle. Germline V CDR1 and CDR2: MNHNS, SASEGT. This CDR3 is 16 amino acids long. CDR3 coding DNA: TGTGCCAGCAGTGAAGGACGGACTACCTGGGGCGGGGAGCTGTTTTTT. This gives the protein CASSEGRTTWGGELFF.

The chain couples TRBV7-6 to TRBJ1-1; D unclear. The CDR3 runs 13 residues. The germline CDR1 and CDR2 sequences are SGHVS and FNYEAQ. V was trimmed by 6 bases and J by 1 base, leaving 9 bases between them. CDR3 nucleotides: TGTGCCAGCAGTACCGACGGGAACACTGAAGCTTTCTTT. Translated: CASSTDGNTEAFF.